Following are 5 T cell receptor beta chains from one sample sequenced in a study of blood T cell repertoires in COVID-19. Some clones are missing from TCRdb's copy, which holds only in-frame ones; the method was immunoSEQ multiplex PCR. The repertoire consists of about 120,000 clones, with about 90% occurring once and the leading ten covering roughly 30%. The sequencing sample was made of peripheral blood. The receptor source for this set is a woman between 65 and 79 years old with acute or convalescent COVID-19.

V gene TRBV28 combines with J gene TRBJ1-5; a possible D gene is TRBD1 (6 bases). The germline CDR1 and CDR2 sequences are MDHEN and SYDVKM. Trimming stripped 4 bases from V and 3 bases from J, with 13 bases between. This CDR3 has 15 residues. The CDR3 region is CASSYSTGVNQPQHF. The CDR3 bases are TGTGCCAGCAGTTACTCGACAGGAGTCAATCAGCCCCAGCATTTT.

The chain uses TRBV5-1 and TRBJ2-3, with 11 bases aligning to TRBD2. The CDR3 totals 15 residues. J was trimmed by 3 bases and V by 5 bases; bases with no gene match: 5. Germline V gives CDR1 SGHRS, CDR2 YFSETQ. The CDR3 loop is CASSTTSGGTDTQYF. The CDR3 DNA reads TGCGCCAGCAGTACCACTAGCGGGGGAACAGATACGCAGTATTTT.

CDR3 sequence: CASSPQRDGELFF. The CDR3 region has the DNA TGTGCCAGCAGCCCCCAAAGAGACGGGGAGCTGTTTTTT. The chain employs TRBV3-1 (or the pseudogene TRBV3-2) and TRBJ2-2, with no clear D. V was cut by 4 bases and J by 7 bases, with 10 bases left in between. The CDR3 length is 13 residues. CDR1 LGHDT and CDR2 YNNKEL come from the germline V gene (reference sequence).

The chain recombines TRBV5-1 with TRBJ2-7, with 12 bases fitting TRBD2. The V gene end was trimmed by 4 bases and the J gene end by 1 base; junction bases not matched to a gene: 3. CDR3 length: 15 residues. CDR1 is SGHRS and CDR2 is YFSETQ in the germline V gene. For the CDR3, the DNA is TGCGCCAGCAGCATACTAGCGGGGGGTTCCTACGAGCAGTACTTC. Amino acid sequence: CASSILAGGSYEQYF.

In this sample, this clone turned up once. CDR3 sequence (DNA): TGTGCCAGCAGCGCGCGACAGGGGGGGTACGAGCAGTACTTC. Translation gives CASSARQGGYEQYF. The J gene is TRBJ2-7, the V gene TRBV3-1 (or the pseudogene TRBV3-2), with 9 positions matching TRBD1. CDR3 length: 14 amino acids. Germline loops: CDR1 LGHDT, CDR2 YNNKEL (reference sequence). With V trimmed by 5 bases and J by 4 bases, 6 bases remained unmatched.